The following is a T cell receptor beta chain sequence with its context. Its antigen specificity is not known. Within one base of it there is no much larger clone, and no base qualities were kept. The data were obtained in a study of CD8 T cells in Susac syndrome (dated 2019 in TCRdb). With respect to the entire study: Whether CD8+ T cell activation and differentiation in Susac syndrome was antigen driven was tested using repertoire sequencing.

Reading from cysteine to phenylalanine, the CDR3 counts 15 amino acids. Only CDR3 DNA remains: 45 bases, in frame from the first base. V lost 0 bases and J lost 5 bases; the stretch between them is 13 bases long. CDR1 and CDR2, looked up from the germline V gene, are SGHTA and FQGNSA. The paper's findings and limits, for the study overall: The TCR sequencing and HLA analysis was acknowledged to have included a relatively small number of individuals.

Peripheral blood CD8+ and CD4+ T cells from healthy donors, Susac syndrome patients and multiple sclerosis patients were profiled using high-throughput TCR beta sequencing. The multiple sclerosis controls were treatment-naive patients whose relapsing-remitting disease, either stable or active, fulfilled the revised McDonald criteria. Bulk CD8+ and CD4+ T cells were purified by magnetic negative isolation, while CD8+ TEMRA cells were enriched using FACS. Blood was collected in EDTA tubes and processed within 24 hours, with PBMCs isolated through density gradient centrifugation. PBMCs intended for TCR sequencing were cryopreserved in liquid nitrogen and thawed later in a water bath at 37 degrees C. The sorted or isolated CD4+, CD8+ and CD8+ TEMRA cells had a purity of 90% or higher. RNA was extracted using the RNeasy kit, and roughly 0.5 to 1 ug of the RNA was reverse transcribed with random hexamers. The immunoSEQ multiplex PCR assay, which covers 54 Vbeta and 13 Jbeta segments, was used to amplify TCR beta CDR3 regions. To correct PCR amplification bias, a synthetic template baseline was used for both primer optimization and computational correction. Under the source paper's analysis protocol: Only productive sequences were kept, with reads annotated to V, D and J genes according to IMGT and analyzed in immunoSEQ Analyzer. To calculate clonality, Shannon entropy was normalized by log2 of the number of productive unique sequences and then subtracted from one. For each patient and control, public and private clones were evaluated within the 100 most prevalent clones. A clone was defined as Susac-specific if it was absent from the healthy and MS cohorts, from around 960 published viral clones and from other ImmuneACCESS disease sequences. TCRdb reanalyzed the raw reads on its own, using fastp at Q25 for trimming and MiXCR for clone calling, and kept in-frame beta chains. Identical CDR3 proteins give one entry, which carries the most common genes and DNA. TCRdb assigned the V and J calls; the authors' analysis was not used. The sample profile shows roughly 200,000 distinct CDR3 sequences; 95% of them were found once. Around 0.08% of the sample is held by the ten biggest clonotypes.

The TCR originated in a human donor with multiple sclerosis. This chain joins TRBV7-2 to TRBJ1-2, with the D segment identity uncertain. Sequences were obtained from CD4+ T cells from PBMCs. The DNA sequence is as follows: TGTGCCAGCAGCTTAGCAGCCGATGGCTCGTATGGCTACACCTTC. Its translation reads: CASSLAADGSYGYTF.